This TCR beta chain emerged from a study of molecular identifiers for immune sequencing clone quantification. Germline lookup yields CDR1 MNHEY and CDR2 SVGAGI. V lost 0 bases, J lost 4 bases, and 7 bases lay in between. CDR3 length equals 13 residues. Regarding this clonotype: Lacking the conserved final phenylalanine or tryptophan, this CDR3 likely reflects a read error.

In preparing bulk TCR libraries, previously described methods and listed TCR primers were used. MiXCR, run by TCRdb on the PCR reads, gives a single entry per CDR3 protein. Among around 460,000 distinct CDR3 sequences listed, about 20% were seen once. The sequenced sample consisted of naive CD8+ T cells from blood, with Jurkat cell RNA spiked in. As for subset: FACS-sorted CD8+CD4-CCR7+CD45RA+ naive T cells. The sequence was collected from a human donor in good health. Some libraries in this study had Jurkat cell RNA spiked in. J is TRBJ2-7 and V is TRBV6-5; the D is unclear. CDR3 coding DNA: TGTGCCAGCAGTTACTCGGGCCCTTACGAGCAGTACCTC. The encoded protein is CASSYSGPYEQYL.